This T cell receptor (beta chain) derives from a study of blood T cell repertoires in COVID-19. At the level of the study: There were acute and convalescent COVID-19 samples, and they came from the United States, Italy and Spain.

Original data processing: By means of reference gene primer amplification, nucleated cell counts were estimated. This table comes from immunoSEQ multiplex PCR, and its TCRdb copy is limited to in-frame clones, with some not included. V, J and clone size were drawn from that table, and D and trimming were deduced from the DNA. The table lists approximately 70,000 clones, 85% to 90% of them singletons. Sequencing was done on a sample of peripheral blood. The sequence came from an elderly woman with active or convalescent COVID-19.

CDR3 protein: CAYKTSGEITDTQYF. The CDR3 nucleotides read TGTGCCTACAAGACTAGCGGGGAGATCACAGATACGCAGTATTTT. J is TRBJ2-3 and V is TRBV30, with 11 bases aligning to TRBD2. Trimming removed 7 bases from V and 2 bases from J; junction bases left unmatched: 8. This CDR3 is 15 amino acids long. Germline V gene data show CDR1 as GTSNPN and CDR2 as SVGIG (reference sequence).